The sequence of this T cell receptor beta chain was determined in a study of immunodeficiency (dated by TCRdb to the late 2010s). In terms of the full investigation: The repertoires were analyzed to search for VDJ recombination defects and oligoclonality.

Genomic DNA was isolated using the QIAamp DNA Blood Mini Kit and then sent out for immunoSEQ repertoire analysis. Multiplex PCR was used to amplify CDR3 regions from a standard amount of genomic DNA template. PCR products were sequenced on an Illumina platform. For the original study's pipeline: Alignment of sequences was done against a reference, and the V, D and J gene definitions came from IMGT. Closely related sequences were merged by a nearest-neighbor clustering algorithm so that PCR and sequencing errors were removed. V, D and J usage was examined in productive unique and total sequences using ImmunoSEQ Analyzer tools along with R version 3.6.1. The clones in this table, taken by TCRdb from immuneACCESS, are in-frame only. Not every clone is retained; where verified, under half of the shortfall comes from an unresolved V gene, and the cause of the rest is unknown. The V and J calls and clone size were taken over from that table, and D and trimming were inferred from the DNA. Within this sample are 2,000 to 3,000 clones, with roughly 86% of them counted one time only. Around 7.9% of the sample rests with the top ten.

General findings and caveats noted by the study authors: Severe oligoclonality, judged by top-100 and total clonotype frequencies, was seen in patient CD8+ but not CD4+ T cells. In the entropy comparisons of patients against healthy controls, patients were shown as n=3 (open circles), and an effect of thymic development was suggested only as a possibility. Between patients and controls, productive entropy and V-J pairing of CD4+ T cells looked similar.

To note about this clone: Its target antigen remains unknown. The input lacks base qualities; no much larger clone sits a single base away.

Relative to germline, V is 2 bases shorter and J is 14 bases shorter, with 16 bases between their ends. The CDR3 covers 13 residues, taking in both the cysteine and the phenylalanine. The sequence is cut down to CDR3 DNA, 39 bases in frame from base 1. CDR1 MNHEY and CDR2 SMNVEV were looked up in the germline V gene (reference sequence). Fewer naive CD4 and especially CD8 T cells, with expanded effector memory subpopulations, were found in the patients. Before TCR sequencing, CD3+CD4+ T cells were sorted from fresh PBMCs. The receptor chain draws on TRBV27 and TRBJ2-1; the D match is possibly TRBD1 or TRBD2, with 5 bases aligned in each. The sequenced sample consisted of CD4+ T cells from blood. The TCR sequence derives from a girl aged 10-17 years with POLD1 deficiency. The nucleotides are TGTGCCAGCAGTTTAACCCCCGGGACGATGGAGTTCTTC. The encoded protein is CASSLTPGTMEFF.